The 15 T cell receptor beta chains listed next were all sequenced from one sample in a study of blood T cells in healthy people across ages. Next came a second PCR, run for about 7 to 12 cycles, which used a sample-barcoded 5' primer along with a J-beta primer mix. Via MiXCR, TCRdb re-called the 5' RACE reads, giving one row per CDR3 protein. The sample yields approximately 730,000 distinct CDR3 sequences, roughly 41% seen once. Sequenced sample: blood. Receptors originate from a woman between 55 and 75 years old in good health.

The genes are TRBV7-3 and TRBJ1-1; a possible D gene is TRBD1 (5 bases). Germline V gene sequence: CDR1 SGHTA, CDR2 FQGTGA. CDR3 size: 14 residues. Trimming stripped 2 bases from V and 6 bases from J, with 13 bases between. The CDR3 loop is CASSLGSGTAEAFF. The CDR3, as DNA: TGTGCCAGCAGCTTAGGGTCGGGGACGGCTGAAGCTTTCTTT.

This chain connects TRBV21-1 to TRBJ2-1; TRBD1, the table's D call, lacks a check against the DNA. Matching the DNA end better, TRBJ2-7 makes the J call doubtful. TRBV21-1 is recorded as a pseudogene. The CDR3 has 16 amino acids. The CDR3 is CASSNRDRALGNEQYF. CDR3 coding DNA: TGTGCCAGCAGCAATCGGGACAGGGCTTTGGGGAATGAGCAGTACTTC.

V usage is TRBV6-5 and J usage is TRBJ2-6, with D maybe TRBD2 (6 bases). The CDR3 is made up of 17 amino acids. Germline-derived CDR1 and CDR2 are MNHEY and SVGAGI. Trimming cost V 0 bases and J 5 bases, with 14 bases left between them. CDR3: CASSYSAGGAWANVLTF. The CDR3 DNA sequence: TGTGCCAGCAGTTACTCGGCCGGAGGGGCCTGGGCCAACGTCCTGACTTTC.

The rearrangement joins TRBV7-2 to TRBJ2-7; 8 bases agree with TRBD2. Per germline, CDR1 SGHTA and CDR2 FQGNSA. V was pared by 7 bases and J by 7 bases, with 15 bases of the junction left unmatched. The CDR3 has 15 amino acids. CDR3 residues: CASTETSERRLEQYF. In nucleotides, the CDR3 is TGTGCCAGCACCGAGACTAGCGAGAGACGTTTAGAGCAGTACTTC.

At least ten counts were recorded for this clonotype. This sequence joins TRBV5-6 and TRBJ2-4, with 9 bases fitting TRBD1. CDR3 length: 13 amino acids. Trimming at V came to 2 bases and at J to 7 bases, leaving 1 base not matched to a gene. Germline V gene data show CDR1 as SGHDT and CDR2 as YYEEEE. CDR3 bases: TGTGCCAGCAGCTTAGACAGGGGGAACATTCAGTACTTC. This codes for CASSLDRGNIQYF.

This rearrangement joins TRBV6-1 to TRBJ2-7; possible D gene TRBD1, 5 bases. Trimming cost V 6 bases and J 2 bases, with 17 bases left between them. Germline-derived CDR1 and CDR2 are MNHNS and SASEGT. The CDR3 is made up of 15 amino acids. The CDR3 is CASSVGVRQPYEQYF. The CDR3 nucleotides read TGTGCCAGCAGCGTTGGAGTTAGACAGCCCTACGAGCAGTACTTC.

This clonotype was counted only a few times. The V and J genes are TRBV29-1 and TRBJ2-6; 7 bases map to TRBD1. Germline assignment: CDR1 SQVTM and CDR2 ANQGSEA. J gave up 4 bases and V 6 bases, and 9 bases lay outside the gene matches. This CDR3 is built from 15 residues. The CDR3 region is CSVGQALTGANVLTF. CDR3 coding DNA: TGCAGCGTCGGACAGGCCCTTACGGGGGCCAACGTCCTGACTTTC.

This chain links TRBV20-1 with TRBJ2-5; possible D gene TRBD1, 5 bases. The V end lost 4 bases, the J end lost 11 bases, and 26 bases lay between the germline ends. CDR1 DFQATT and CDR2 SNEGSKA come from the germline V gene (reference sequence). The CDR3 sequence is 15 residues long. The chain's CDR3 is CSATFIGAFSNEQYF. The CDR3 coding sequence is TGCAGTGCTACCTTTATAGGGGCGTTTAGCAATGAGCAGTACTTC.

The sample holds a few counts of this clonotype. The genes are TRBV27 and TRBJ2-7; D not resolved. Looked up from germline, CDR1 is MNHEY and CDR2 is SMNVEV (reference sequence). V was trimmed by 3 bases and J by 0 bases, leaving 9 bases between them. The CDR3 consists of 14 residues. For the CDR3, the DNA is TGTGCCAGCAGTTTCCCCCGACTCTCCTACGAGCAGTACTTC. Its protein product is CASSFPRLSYEQYF.

The chain recombines TRBV5-1 with TRBJ2-3; 9 bases fit TRBD1. Per the germline V gene, CDR1 is SGHRS and CDR2 is YFSETQ. The CDR3 loop spans 16 amino acids. V shed 6 bases and J 3 bases; nucleotides not matched to a gene: 11. In DNA form, the CDR3 reads TGCGCCAGCACTAGTATCGGACAGGGGATTACAGATACGCAGTATTTT. It yields the protein CASTSIGQGITDTQYF.

J is TRBJ2-7 and V is TRBV4-1; the D gene is possibly TRBD2 (5 bases). Trimming pared 0 bases from V and 6 bases from J, leaving 21 bases between. Germline V lookup: CDR1 MGHRA, CDR2 YSYEKL. The CDR3 has 17 residues. The CDR3, as DNA: TGCGCCAGCAGCCAAGAAGCAGTGAAGTCTTACGGGGTCGAGCAGTACTTC. Amino acid sequence: CASSQEAVKSYGVEQYF.

This rearrangement joins TRBV7-8 to TRBJ2-1, with TRBD2 matching 7 bases. This CDR3 has 14 residues. The junction had 7 bases not matched to a gene; V was cut back by 6 bases and J by 5 bases. Germline values: CDR1 SGHVS, CDR2 FQNEAQ. The CDR3 nucleotides read TGTGCCAGCAGTGGCGGGAGTCGGGACAATGAGCAGTTCTTC. Translating it yields CASSGGSRDNEQFF.

This clonotype was detected once. The chain carries TRBV3-1 and TRBJ2-1, with D possibly matching TRBD2 (5 bases). CDR1 is LGHDT, CDR2 YNNKEL, per germline (reference sequence). The V and J ends lost 4 bases and 7 bases respectively, with 14 bases between them. The CDR3 covers 14 residues. Written as DNA, the CDR3 is TGTGCCAGCAGCCGAGGACTTCCTCGGAATGAGCAGTTCTTC. Amino acid sequence: CASSRGLPRNEQFF.

The chain carries TRBV7-9 and TRBJ2-3; the D gene is possibly TRBD1 (5 bases). The CDR3 extends over 13 amino acids. V was clipped by 6 bases and J by 4 bases, with 11 bases between them. Germline CDR1 reads SEHNR; CDR2 reads FQNEAQ (reference sequence). This CDR3 is CASSLIGADTQYF. CDR3 nucleotides: TGTGCCAGCAGTCTTATAGGGGCAGATACGCAGTATTTT.

This clonotype was recorded many times. The chain links TRBV7-2 to TRBJ1-4; possible D gene TRBD1, 6 bases. The V gene lost 5 bases and the J gene lost 10 bases, with 11 bases spanning the gap. CDR1 and CDR2 (germline): SGHTA, FQGNSA. The CDR3 covers 12 residues. The CDR3 DNA sequence: TGTGCCAGCAGCCCCAGGGGAGGAAAACTGTTTTTT. It is translated as CASSPRGGKLFF.